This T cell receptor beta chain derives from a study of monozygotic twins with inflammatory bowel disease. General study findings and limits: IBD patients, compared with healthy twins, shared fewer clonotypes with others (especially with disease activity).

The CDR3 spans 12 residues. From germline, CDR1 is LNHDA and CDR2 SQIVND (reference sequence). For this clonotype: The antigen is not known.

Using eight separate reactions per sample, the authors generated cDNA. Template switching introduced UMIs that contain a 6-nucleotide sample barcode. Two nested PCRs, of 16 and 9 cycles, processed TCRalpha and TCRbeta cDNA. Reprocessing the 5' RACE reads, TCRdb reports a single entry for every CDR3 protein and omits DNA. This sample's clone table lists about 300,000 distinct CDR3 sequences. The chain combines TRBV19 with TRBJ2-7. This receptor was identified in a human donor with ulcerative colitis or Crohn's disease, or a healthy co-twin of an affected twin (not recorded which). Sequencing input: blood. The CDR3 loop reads CASSFSGHEQYF.